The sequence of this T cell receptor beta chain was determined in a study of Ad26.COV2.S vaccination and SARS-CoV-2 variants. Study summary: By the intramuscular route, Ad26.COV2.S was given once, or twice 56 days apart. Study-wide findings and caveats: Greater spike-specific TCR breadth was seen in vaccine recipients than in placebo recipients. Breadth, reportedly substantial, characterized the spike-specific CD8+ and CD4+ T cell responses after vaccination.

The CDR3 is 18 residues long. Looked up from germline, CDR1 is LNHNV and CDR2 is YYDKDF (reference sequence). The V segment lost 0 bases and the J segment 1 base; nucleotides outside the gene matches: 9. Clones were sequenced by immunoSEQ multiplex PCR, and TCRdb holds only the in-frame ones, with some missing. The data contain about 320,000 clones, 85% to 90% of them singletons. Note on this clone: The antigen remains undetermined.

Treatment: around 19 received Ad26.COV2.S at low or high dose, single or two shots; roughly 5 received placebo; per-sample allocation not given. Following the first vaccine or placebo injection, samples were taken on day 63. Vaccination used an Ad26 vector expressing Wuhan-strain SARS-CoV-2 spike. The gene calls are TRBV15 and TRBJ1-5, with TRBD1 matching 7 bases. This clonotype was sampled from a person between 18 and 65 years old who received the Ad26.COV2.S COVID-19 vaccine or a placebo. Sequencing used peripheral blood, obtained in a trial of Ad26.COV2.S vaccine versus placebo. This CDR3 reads CATSRDGQTGSSNQPQHF. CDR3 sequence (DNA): TGTGCCACCAGCAGAGACGGACAGACAGGGTCGAGCAATCAGCCCCAGCATTTT. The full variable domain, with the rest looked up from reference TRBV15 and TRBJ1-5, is DAMVIQNPRYQVTQFGKPVTLSCSQTLNHNVMYWYQQKSSQAPKLLFHYYDKDFNNEADTPDNFQSRRPNTSFCFLDIRSPGLGDTAMYLCATSRDGQTGSSNQPQHFGDGTRLSIL.